A single sample is the source of the 14 T cell receptor beta chains below, sequenced in a study of shared clonotypes between healthy human individuals. Naive CD8 cells comprised CD45RO-negative, CCR7-positively selected cells, excluding terminally differentiated effector memory CD45RA+ cells. TCRdb's table, derived via immunoSEQ multiplex PCR, lists solely in-frame clones and lacks some. The data hold around 2,000,000 clones, with about 93% observed a single time. Sequencing input: naive CD8+ T cells from PBMCs. The receptors come from a man aged 18-30 years in good health. Some clones in this sample may be carry-over from other donors' samples.

As to this clone: The same CDR3 arises from other DNA sequences in this sample as well. The chain links TRBV28 to TRBJ1-1; no firm D call. Trimming cost V 2 bases and J 1 base, with 5 bases left between them. The CDR3 covers 13 residues. Germline CDR1 reads MDHEN; CDR2 reads SYDVKM. For the CDR3, the DNA is TGTGCCAGCAGTTTACTTGCGAACACTGAAGCTTTCTTT. As protein: CASSLLANTEAFF.

Regarding this clone: The junction departs from germline at one end; a sequencing error may be responsible. This sequence joins TRBV19 and TRBJ2-7; tentatively, D is TRBD2 (5 bases). The CDR3 has 14 residues. Germline CDR1 reads LNHDA; CDR2 reads SQIVND (reference sequence). The CDR3 reads CASSGRTHSSEQYF. The CDR3 bases are TGTGCCAGTAGTGGTCGGACTCACTCCTCCGAGCAGTACTTC.

This chain uses TRBV7-9 with TRBJ2-3; 7 bases agree with TRBD2. The germline CDR1 and CDR2 sequences are SEHNR and FQNEAQ (reference sequence). The V and J ends lost 6 bases and 2 bases, in that order; junction bases with no gene match: 8. The CDR3 loop spans 15 amino acids. The CDR3 protein is CASRQPSGITDTQYF. Written as DNA, the CDR3 is TGTGCCAGCAGACAACCTAGCGGAATCACAGATACGCAGTATTTT.

CDR3 loop: CASMGRWVGEPQETQYF. CDR3 coding DNA: TGTGCCAGCATGGGGCGTTGGGTAGGGGAACCCCAAGAGACCCAGTACTTC. The gene calls are TRBV11-2 and TRBJ2-5; possibly TRBD1 for D (5 bases). The ends were cut back, 7 bases at V and 1 base at J, with 22 bases in the middle. The CDR3 extends over 17 amino acids. From germline, CDR1 is SGHAT and CDR2 FQNNGV. The whole variable domain, remainder taken from reference TRBV11-2 and TRBJ2-5, is EAGVAQSPRYKIIEKRQSVAFWCNPISGHATLYWYQQILGQGPKLLIQFQNNGVVDDSQLPKDRFSAERLKGVDSTLKIQPAKLEDSAVYLCASMGRWVGEPQETQYFGPGTRLLVL.

This chain links TRBV9 with TRBJ2-6; D possibly matches TRBD1 or TRBD2 (6 bases each). The CDR3 runs to 17 residues. The V gene lost 3 bases and the J gene lost 2 bases, with 15 bases spanning the gap. Per germline, CDR1 SGDLS and CDR2 YYNGEE. CDR3 amino acids: CASSDPEGGAGANVLTF. The CDR3 bases are TGTGCCAGCAGCGACCCCGAGGGGGGCGCTGGGGCCAACGTCCTGACTTTC.

The chain carries TRBV10-1 and TRBJ2-1, with 7 bases aligning to TRBD1. Per germline, CDR1 WNHNN and CDR2 SYGVQD (reference sequence). The J segment lost 7 bases and the V segment lost 3 bases, leaving 9 bases of the junction unmatched. The CDR3 length is 15 residues. CDR3 sequence: CASSEGTEVGNEQFF. The DNA of the CDR3 is TGCGCCAGCAGTGAAGGGACAGAGGTTGGGAATGAGCAGTTCTTC.

The rearrangement joins TRBV9 to TRBJ2-1; D unresolved. Between the trimmed V and J ends, which lost 3 bases and 10 bases, there was a span of 11 bases. CDR1 SGDLS and CDR2 YYNGEE come from the germline V gene. CDR3 length: 12 residues. The CDR3 sequence: CASSETSWEQFF. CDR3 DNA sequence: TGTGCCAGCAGCGAAACGAGCTGGGAGCAGTTCTTC.

The chain carries TRBV15 and TRBJ2-7, with D hard to call. V lost 3 bases and J 3 bases, leaving 15 bases between the germline ends. Germline CDR1 and CDR2: LNHNV and YYDKDF (reference sequence). This CDR3 is built from 15 residues. The CDR3 region is CATSSSSGVFYEQYF. CDR3 nucleotides: TGTGCCACCAGCAGCTCGAGTGGTGTTTTCTACGAGCAGTACTTC.

The chain uses TRBV5-6 and TRBJ1-2; 8 nucleotides align to TRBD1. The CDR3 has 14 amino acids. CDR1 and CDR2 (germline): SGHDT, YYEEEE. The junction had 7 bases not matched to a gene; V was cut back by 0 bases and J by 9 bases. CDR3 sequence (DNA): TGTGCCAGCAGCTTGGCGAGGGCAGGGGGCAGCTACACCTTC. Protein sequence: CASSLARAGGSYTF.

With respect to this clone: This sample includes further DNA sequences coding for the same CDR3. The chain uses TRBV27 and TRBJ1-5; D is perhaps TRBD1 (5 bases). The V end lost 5 bases, the J end lost 3 bases, and 11 bases lay between the germline ends. The CDR3 is 14 amino acids. From germline, CDR1 is MNHEY and CDR2 SMNVEV (reference sequence). For the CDR3, the DNA is TGTGCCAGCAGTCCGACCGGGGCCAATCAGCCCCAGCATTTT. It yields the protein CASSPTGANQPQHF.

V and J are TRBV7-9 and TRBJ2-5, with a weak D call TRBD1 (5 bases). V was trimmed by 5 bases and J by 5 bases, leaving 12 bases between them. The germline gives CDR1 SEHNR, CDR2 FQNEAQ (reference sequence). The CDR3 length is 13 residues. The CDR3 spells CASSRGPGETQYF. CDR3 sequence (DNA): TGTGCCAGCAGCAGGGGTCCTGGGGAGACCCAGTACTTC.

V gene TRBV25-1 combines with J gene TRBJ1-2; D is uncertain. Looked up from germline, CDR1 is MGHDK and CDR2 is SYGVNS. CDR3 length: 16 residues. Trimming removed 1 base at V and 0 bases at J, with 12 bases between. In DNA, the CDR3 is TGTGCCAGCAGTGAATCCGGCGGTTCTCCTAACTATGGCTACACCTTC. This translates into CASSESGGSPNYGYTF.

This clone showed up just once. J is TRBJ2-1 and V is TRBV11-2, with D possibly being TRBD1 or TRBD2 (5 bases each). The CDR3 is 15 amino acids. With 4 bases removed from V and 7 bases from J, the gap between germline ends came to 17 bases. The germline CDR1 and CDR2 sequences are SGHAT and FQNNGV. CDR3 amino acids: CASSSRDAGGNEQFF. CDR3 nucleotide sequence: TGTGCCAGCAGCTCCCGGGACGCAGGCGGTAATGAGCAGTTCTTC.

This clone was seen a single time. The chain joins TRBV28 to TRBJ1-5, with D possibly matching TRBD1 (5 bases). Germline V CDR1 and CDR2: MDHEN, SYDVKM. The V end was cut by 6 bases, the J end by 2 bases, with 11 bases between. The CDR3 runs to 14 residues. The CDR3 here is CASRGDFGNQPQHF. Written as DNA, the CDR3 is TGTGCCAGCAGGGGGGACTTCGGCAATCAGCCCCAGCATTTT.